The TCR beta chain described here comes from a study of sequential checkpoint blockade in melanoma. Study-wide background: Randomization was 1:1 between first-line nivolumab→ipilimumab and ipilimumab→nivolumab. After both sequences, patients received maintenance nivolumab.

Trimming took off 2 bases at V and 8 bases at J, with 12 bases between the two ends. The CDR3 is made up of 13 amino acids. Germline CDR1 and CDR2: MNHEY and SVGAGI. Libraries were prepared by immunoSEQ multiplex PCR; TCRdb keeps only in-frame clonotypes and omits some of them. The sample has 30,000 to 40,000 clones; roughly 85% are singletons. Regarding treatment: randomized to nivolumab then ipilimumab (arm A) or the reverse (arm B). This clonotype was sampled from a human donor with melanoma. Sequenced here: CD8+ T cells sorted from blood (inferred from file names), sampled from a patient given nivolumab and ipilimumab in sequence. The V gene is TRBV6-5, the J gene TRBJ1-2; D is ambiguous. The CDR3 DNA reads TGTGCCAGCAGTTACCAGAACCAAATGGGCTACACCTTC. This encodes CASSYQNQMGYTF.